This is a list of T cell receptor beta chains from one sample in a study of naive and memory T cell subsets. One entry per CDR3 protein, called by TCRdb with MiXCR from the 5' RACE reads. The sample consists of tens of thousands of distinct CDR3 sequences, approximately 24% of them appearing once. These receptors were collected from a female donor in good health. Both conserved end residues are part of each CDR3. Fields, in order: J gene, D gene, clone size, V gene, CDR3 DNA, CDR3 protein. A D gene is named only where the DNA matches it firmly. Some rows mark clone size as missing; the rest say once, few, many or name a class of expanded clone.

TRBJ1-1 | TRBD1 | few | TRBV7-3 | TGTGCCAGCAGCCGAACAGGGGACACTGAAGCTTTCTTT | CASSRTGDTEAFF
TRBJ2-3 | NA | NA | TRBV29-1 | TGCAGCGCAAGGGACGGAGGGACAGATACGCAGTATTTT | CSARDGGTDTQYF
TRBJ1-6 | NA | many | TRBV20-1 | TGCAGTGTACGGGGGGCGCAGAATTCACCCCTCCACTTT | CSVRGAQNSPLHF
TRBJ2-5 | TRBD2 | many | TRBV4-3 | TGCGCCAGCAGCCAAGATCAGCGGGGTTGGGAGACCCAGTACTTC | CASSQDQRGWETQYF
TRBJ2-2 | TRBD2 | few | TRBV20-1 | TGCAGTGCAAGACTAGCGGGAGGGGCCGGGGAGCTGTTTTTT | CSARLAGGAGELFF
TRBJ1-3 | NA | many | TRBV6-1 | TGTGCCAGCAGTACCATCCGCAACACCCCTGGAAACACCATATATTTT | CASSTIRNTPGNTIYF
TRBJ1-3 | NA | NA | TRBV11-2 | TGTGCCAGCAGCTTAGGGAGGCTGTCTGGAAACACCATATATTTT | CASSLGRLSGNTIYF
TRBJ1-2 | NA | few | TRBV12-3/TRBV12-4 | TGTGCCAGCACCGTGGGGGATTACGGCTACACCTTC | CASTVGDYGYTF
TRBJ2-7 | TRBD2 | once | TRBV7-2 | TGTGCCAGCAGCTCGGGGGGGGAGCAGTACTTC | CASSSGGEQYF
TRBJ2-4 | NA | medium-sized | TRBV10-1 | TGCGCCAGCAGTGGCCCGAGCAGGGCTGACATTCAGTACTTC | CASSGPSRADIQYF
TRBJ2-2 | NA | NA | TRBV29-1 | TGCAGCGTTTTAACCCCGAACACCGGGGAGCTGTTTTTT | CSVLTPNTGELFF
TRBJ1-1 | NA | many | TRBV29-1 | TGCAGCGTTGAGGGACGGTTGAACACTGAAGCTTTCTTT | CSVEGRLNTEAFF
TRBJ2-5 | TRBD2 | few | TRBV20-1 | TGCAGTGCTAGAGTAGCGGGTCCAGGAGAGACCCAGTACTTC | CSARVAGPGETQYF
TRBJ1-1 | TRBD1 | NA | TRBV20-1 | TGCAGTGCTTTGAGACAGGGGACGAACACTGAAGCTTTCTTT | CSALRQGTNTEAFF
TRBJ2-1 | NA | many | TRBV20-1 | TGCAGTGCTAGAGATTCGGCCTCTTACAATGAGCAGTTCTTC | CSARDSASYNEQFF
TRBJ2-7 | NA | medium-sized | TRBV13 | TGTGCCAGCAGCTTAGCCCGCATCCGCCGGGACCGAACCTACGAGCAGTACTTC | CASSLARIRRDRTYEQYF
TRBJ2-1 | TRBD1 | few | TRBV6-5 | TGTGCCAGCAGGGAGACAGGGTACAATGAGCAGTTCTTC | CASRETGYNEQFF
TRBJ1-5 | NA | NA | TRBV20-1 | TGCAGTGCTAGTGTTGCTGGGCCCCCGGGGAATCAGCCCCAGCATTTT | CSASVAGPPGNQPQHF
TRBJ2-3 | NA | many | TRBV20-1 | TGCAGTGCTAGGGAGGGCCGAGGCACAGATACGCAGTATTTT | CSAREGRGTDTQYF
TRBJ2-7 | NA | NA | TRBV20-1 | TGCAGTGCTAGAGAGTTAGGGAGCTACGAGCAGTACTTC | CSARELGSYEQYF
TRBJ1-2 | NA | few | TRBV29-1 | TGCAGCGTTGAAGATACTGGGCAGTATGGCTACACCTTC | CSVEDTGQYGYTF
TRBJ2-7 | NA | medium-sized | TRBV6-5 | TGTGCCAGCAGTTACCAGCGAGGATACGAGCAGTACTTC | CASSYQRGYEQYF
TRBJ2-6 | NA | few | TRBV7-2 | TGTGCCAGCAGCCCGAGGACACCCAACTCTGGGGCCAACGTCCTGACTTTC | CASSPRTPNSGANVLTF
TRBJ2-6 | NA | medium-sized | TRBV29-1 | TGCAGCGTTTCCCAATATGAGTCTGGGGCCAACGTCCTGACTTTC | CSVSQYESGANVLTF
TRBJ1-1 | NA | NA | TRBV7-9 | TGTGCCAGCAGCTTAATTAGTAACACTGAAGCTTTCTTT | CASSLISNTEAFF
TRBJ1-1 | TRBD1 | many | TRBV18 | TGTGCCAGCTCCCCCAACGGACAGGTATTGAACACTGAAGCTTTCTTT | CASSPNGQVLNTEAFF
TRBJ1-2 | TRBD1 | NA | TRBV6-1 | TGTGCCAGCAGTTATTCCCGGGACAGGGCTTTCTATGGCTACACCTTC | CASSYSRDRAFYGYTF